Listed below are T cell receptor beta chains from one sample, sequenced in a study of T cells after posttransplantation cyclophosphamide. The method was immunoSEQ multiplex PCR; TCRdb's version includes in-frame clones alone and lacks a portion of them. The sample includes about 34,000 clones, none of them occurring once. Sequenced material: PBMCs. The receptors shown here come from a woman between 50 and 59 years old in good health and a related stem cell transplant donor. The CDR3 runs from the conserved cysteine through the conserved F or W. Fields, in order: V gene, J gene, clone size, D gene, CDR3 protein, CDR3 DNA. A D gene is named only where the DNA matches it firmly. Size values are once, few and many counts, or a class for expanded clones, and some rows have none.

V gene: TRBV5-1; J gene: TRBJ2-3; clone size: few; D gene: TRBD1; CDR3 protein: CASSAGQGNTDTQYF; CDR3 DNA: TGCGCCAGCAGCGCCGGACAGGGAAACACAGATACGCAGTATTTT
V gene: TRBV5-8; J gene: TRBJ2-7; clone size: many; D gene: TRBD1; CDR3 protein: CASSLEAGTGFSEQYF; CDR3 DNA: TGTGCCAGCAGCTTGGAGGCGGGGACAGGGTTCTCCGAGCAGTACTTC
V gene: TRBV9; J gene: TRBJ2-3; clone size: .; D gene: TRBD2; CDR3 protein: CASSVVVGGVGTDTQYF; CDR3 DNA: TGTGCCAGCAGCGTAGTGGTGGGGGGGGTTGGCACAGATACGCAGTATTTT
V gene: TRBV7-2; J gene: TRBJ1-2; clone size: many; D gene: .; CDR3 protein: CASSVPRGYTF; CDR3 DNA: TGTGCCAGCAGCGTCCCTCGTGGCTACACCTTC
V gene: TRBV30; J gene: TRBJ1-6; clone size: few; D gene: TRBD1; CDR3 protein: CAWGTGELNSPLHF; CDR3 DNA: TGTGCCTGGGGGACAGGGGAATTAAATTCACCCCTCCACTTT
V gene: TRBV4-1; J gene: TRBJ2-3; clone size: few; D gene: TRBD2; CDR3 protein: CASSQALAGLTDTQYF; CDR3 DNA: TGCGCCAGCAGCCAGGCACTAGCGGGACTCACAGATACGCAGTATTTT
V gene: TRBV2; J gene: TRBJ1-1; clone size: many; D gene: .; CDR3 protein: CASSEDRLNTEAFF; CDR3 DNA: TGTGCCAGCAGTGAGGACAGACTGAACACTGAAGCTTTCTTT
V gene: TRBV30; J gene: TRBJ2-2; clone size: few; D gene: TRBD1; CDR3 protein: CAWSVPGTVYTGELFF; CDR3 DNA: TGTGCCTGGAGTGTGCCCGGGACAGTTTACACCGGGGAGCTGTTTTTT
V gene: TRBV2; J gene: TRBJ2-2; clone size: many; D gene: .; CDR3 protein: CASSVNRDTGELFF; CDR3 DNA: TGTGCCAGCAGTGTTAACAGGGACACCGGGGAGCTGTTTTTT
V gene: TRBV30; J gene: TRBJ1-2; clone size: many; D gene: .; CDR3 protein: CAWSPPVNYGYTF; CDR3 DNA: TGTGCCTGGAGTCCCCCGGTGAACTATGGCTACACCTTC
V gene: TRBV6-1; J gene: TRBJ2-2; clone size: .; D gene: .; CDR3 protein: CASSTGPNTGELFF; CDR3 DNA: TGTGCCAGCAGTACAGGGCCCAACACCGGGGAGCTGTTTTTT
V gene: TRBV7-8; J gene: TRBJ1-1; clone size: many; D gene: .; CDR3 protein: CASSLGGPTEAFF; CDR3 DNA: TGTGCCAGCAGCTTAGGAGGGCCCACTGAAGCTTTCTTT
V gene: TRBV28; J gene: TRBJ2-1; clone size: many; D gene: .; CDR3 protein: CASSFTRSMRFF; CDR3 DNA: TGTGCCAGCAGTTTTACTCGGTCCATGCGGTTCTTC
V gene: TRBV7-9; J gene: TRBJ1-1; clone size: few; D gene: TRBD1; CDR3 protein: CASSFGPTGKDTEAFF; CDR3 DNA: TGTGCCAGCAGCTTCGGTCCGACAGGGAAGGACACTGAAGCTTTCTTT
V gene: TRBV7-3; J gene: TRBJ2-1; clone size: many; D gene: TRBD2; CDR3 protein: CASSLSGSYNEQFF; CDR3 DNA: TGTGCCAGCAGCTTAAGCGGGAGCTACAATGAGCAGTTCTTC
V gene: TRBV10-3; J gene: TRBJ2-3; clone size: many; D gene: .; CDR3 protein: CASLGRATDTQYF; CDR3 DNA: TGTGCCAGCCTCGGCAGGGCCACAGATACGCAGTATTTT
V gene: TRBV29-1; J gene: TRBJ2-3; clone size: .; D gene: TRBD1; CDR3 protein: CSVSDGTGALNTQYF; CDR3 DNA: TGCAGCGTTTCAGACGGGACAGGGGCGTTAAATACGCAGTATTTT
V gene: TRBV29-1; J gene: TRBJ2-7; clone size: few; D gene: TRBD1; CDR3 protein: CSVGPLPGQAYEQYF; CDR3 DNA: TGCAGCGTTGGCCCCCTCCCGGGACAGGCCTACGAGCAGTACTTC
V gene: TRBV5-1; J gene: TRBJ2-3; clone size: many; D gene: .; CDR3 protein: CASSLSRADTQYF; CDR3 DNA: TGCGCCAGCAGCTTGTCCAGAGCAGATACGCAGTATTTT
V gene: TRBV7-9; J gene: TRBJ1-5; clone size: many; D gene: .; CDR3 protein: CASSLERGFNQPQHF; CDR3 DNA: TGTGCCAGCAGCTTAGAAAGAGGGTTTAATCAGCCCCAGCATTTT
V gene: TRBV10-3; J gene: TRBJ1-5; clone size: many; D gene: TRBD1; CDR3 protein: CAIKGGQGYNQPQHF; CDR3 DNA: TGTGCCATCAAAGGGGGACAGGGGTACAATCAGCCCCAGCATTTT
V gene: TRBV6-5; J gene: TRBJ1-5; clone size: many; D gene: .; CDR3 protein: CASSRQGYSNQPQHF; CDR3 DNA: TGTGCCAGCAGTAGGCAGGGATATAGCAATCAGCCCCAGCATTTT
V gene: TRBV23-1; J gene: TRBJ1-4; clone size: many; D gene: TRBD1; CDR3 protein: CASSQNQGAINEKLFF; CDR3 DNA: TGCGCCAGCAGTCAAAATCAGGGGGCCATTAATGAAAAACTGTTTTTT
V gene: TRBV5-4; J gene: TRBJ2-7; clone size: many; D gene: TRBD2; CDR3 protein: CASSLEGLAGGREQYF; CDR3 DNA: TGTGCCAGCAGCTTGGAGGGACTAGCGGGAGGACGCGAGCAGTACTTC
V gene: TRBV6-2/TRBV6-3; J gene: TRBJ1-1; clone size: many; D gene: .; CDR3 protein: CASSYLGARPEAFF; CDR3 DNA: TGTGCCAGCAGTTACTTAGGGGCGAGACCAGAAGCTTTCTTT
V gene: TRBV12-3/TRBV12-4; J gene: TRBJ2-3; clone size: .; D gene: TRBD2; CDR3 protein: CASNPLAGGGDTQYF; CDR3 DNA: TGTGCCAGCAACCCCTTAGCGGGAGGGGGGGATACGCAGTATTTT
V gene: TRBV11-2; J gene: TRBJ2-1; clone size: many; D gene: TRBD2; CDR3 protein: CASSPSSGSSYNEQFF; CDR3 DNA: TGTGCCAGCAGCCCGTCTAGCGGGAGCTCCTACAATGAGCAGTTCTTC
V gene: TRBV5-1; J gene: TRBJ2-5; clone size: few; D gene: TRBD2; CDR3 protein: CASRTSGIETQYF; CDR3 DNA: TGCGCCAGCCGGACTAGCGGAATAGAGACCCAGTACTTC
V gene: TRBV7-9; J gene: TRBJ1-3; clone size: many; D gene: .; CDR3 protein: CASSLEAGRYSGNTIYF; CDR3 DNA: TGTGCCAGCAGCTTAGAGGCGGGGCGTTACTCTGGAAACACCATATATTTT
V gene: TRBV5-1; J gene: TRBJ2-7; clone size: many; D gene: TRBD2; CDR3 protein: CASQLTSGGYEQYF; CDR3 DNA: TGCGCCAGTCAGCTGACTAGCGGGGGATACGAGCAGTACTTC
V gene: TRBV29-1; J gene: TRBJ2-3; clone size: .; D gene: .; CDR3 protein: CSVDRQGEGTDTQYF; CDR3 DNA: TGCAGCGTTGACCGGCAGGGTGAGGGCACAGATACGCAGTATTTT
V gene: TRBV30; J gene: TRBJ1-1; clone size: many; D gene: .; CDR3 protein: CAWSSGIGTEAFF; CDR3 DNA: TGTGCCTGGAGTTCAGGGATTGGAACTGAAGCTTTCTTT
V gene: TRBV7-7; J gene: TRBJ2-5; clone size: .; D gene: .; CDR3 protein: CASRSTDQETQYF; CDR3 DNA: TGTGCCAGCAGATCGACAGACCAAGAGACCCAGTACTTC
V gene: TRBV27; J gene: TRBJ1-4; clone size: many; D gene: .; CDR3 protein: CASRGGVNEKLFF; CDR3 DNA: TGTGCCTCCCGGGGGGGGGTTAATGAAAAACTGTTTTTT
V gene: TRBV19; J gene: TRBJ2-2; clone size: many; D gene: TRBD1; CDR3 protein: CASSLHTGAGTGELFF; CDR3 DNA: TGTGCCAGTAGTCTCCACACAGGGGCCGGCACCGGGGAGCTGTTTTTT
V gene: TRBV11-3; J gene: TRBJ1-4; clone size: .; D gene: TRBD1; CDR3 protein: CASSLVLTGEARHNEKLFF; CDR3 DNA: TGTGCCAGCAGCTTAGTCCTGACAGGGGAAGCGCGACATAATGAAAAACTGTTTTTT
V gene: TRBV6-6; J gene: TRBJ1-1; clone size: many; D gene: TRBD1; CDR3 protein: CASSYGTANTEAFF; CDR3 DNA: TGTGCCAGCAGTTACGGGACAGCAAACACTGAAGCTTTCTTT
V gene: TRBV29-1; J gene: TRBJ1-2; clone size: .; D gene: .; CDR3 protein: CSGSTGSNYGYTF; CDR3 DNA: TGCAGCGGGTCGACAGGTAGCAACTATGGCTACACCTTC
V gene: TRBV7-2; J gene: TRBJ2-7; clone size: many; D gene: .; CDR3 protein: CASSLRGPPPEQYF; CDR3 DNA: TGTGCCAGCAGCTTACGCGGGCCACCCCCCGAGCAGTACTTC
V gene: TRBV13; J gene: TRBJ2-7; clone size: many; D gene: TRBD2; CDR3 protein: CASSLRVAGQKHEQYF; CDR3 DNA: TGTGCCAGCAGCTTAAGAGTAGCGGGCCAGAAACACGAGCAGTACTTC
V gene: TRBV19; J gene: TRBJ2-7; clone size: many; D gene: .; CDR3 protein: CASSSQGESYEQYF; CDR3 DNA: TGTGCCAGTAGTAGCCAGGGTGAGTCCTACGAGCAGTACTTC
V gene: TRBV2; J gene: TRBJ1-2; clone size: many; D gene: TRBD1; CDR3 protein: CASSPQGAEGYTF; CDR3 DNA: TGTGCCAGCAGTCCACAGGGGGCAGAAGGCTACACCTTC
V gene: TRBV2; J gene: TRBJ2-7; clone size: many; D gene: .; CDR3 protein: CATPSGTNSYEQYF; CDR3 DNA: TGTGCCACTCCCTCGGGTACTAATTCCTACGAGCAGTACTTC
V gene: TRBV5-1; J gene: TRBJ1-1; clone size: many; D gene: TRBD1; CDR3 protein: CASSLRTGPTEAFF; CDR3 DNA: TGCGCCAGCAGCTTGAGGACAGGGCCCACTGAAGCTTTCTTT
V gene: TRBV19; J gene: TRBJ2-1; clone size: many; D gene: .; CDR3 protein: CASRSAASSYNEQFF; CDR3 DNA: TGTGCCAGTAGGAGCGCGGCGAGCTCCTACAATGAGCAGTTCTTC
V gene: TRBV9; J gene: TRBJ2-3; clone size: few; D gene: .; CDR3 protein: CASSAPPWHTQYF; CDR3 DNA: TGTGCCAGCAGCGCGCCACCATGGCATACGCAGTATTTT
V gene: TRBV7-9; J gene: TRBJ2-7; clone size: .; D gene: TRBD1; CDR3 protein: CASRSSGTAYEQYF; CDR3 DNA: TGTGCCAGCAGATCGTCCGGGACAGCCTACGAGCAGTACTTC
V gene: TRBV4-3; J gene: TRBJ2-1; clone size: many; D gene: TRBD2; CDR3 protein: CASSQVILAGGPGEQFF; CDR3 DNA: TGCGCCAGCAGCCAGGTCATACTAGCGGGAGGGCCGGGAGAGCAGTTCTTC
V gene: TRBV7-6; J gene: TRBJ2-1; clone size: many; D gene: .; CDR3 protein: CASSQGGEQFF; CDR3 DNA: TGTGCCAGCAGCCAGGGGGGTGAGCAGTTCTTC
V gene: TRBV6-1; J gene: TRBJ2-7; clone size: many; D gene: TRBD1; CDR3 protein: CASRPGQPYEQYF; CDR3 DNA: TGTGCCAGCAGGCCGGGACAGCCCTACGAGCAGTACTTC
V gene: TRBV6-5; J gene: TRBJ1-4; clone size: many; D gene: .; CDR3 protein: CASSYSRGSEKLFF; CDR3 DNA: TGTGCCAGCAGTTACTCGAGGGGTTCTGAAAAACTGTTTTTT